This T cell receptor beta chain was sequenced during a study of vaccination effects on CD4 cells after COVID-19. The table came from immunoSEQ multiplex PCR; TCRdb's copy has only in-frame clones and leaves some out. The repertoire holds about 27,000 clones, with roughly 73% as singletons. V gave up 6 bases and J gave up 5 bases, with 11 bases separating them. Germline values: CDR1 KGHSH, CDR2 LQKENI. The CDR3 runs to 13 residues. Peptide-pool stimulation followed by sequencing identified expanded antigen-specific CD4+ clonotypes in the ViraFEST assay. Cells that had been cultured for 10 days were the source of isolated CD4+ T cells. The vaccine recipients had no prior SARS-CoV-2 infection, with negative nucleocapsid antibodies. In regard to this clone: Its antigen is still unknown.

The chain is built from TRBV18 and TRBJ2-1; weak D call: TRBD1 (5 bases). This receptor was obtained from a human donor who received a COVID-19 vaccine. The specimen was CD4+ T cells from PBMCs cultured with HCoV-NL63 spike peptides, collected before COVID-19 vaccination. The CDR3 nucleotides are TGTGCCAGCTCCTCGACAGTAAACAATGAGCAGTTCTTC. The encoded protein is CASSSTVNNEQFF.